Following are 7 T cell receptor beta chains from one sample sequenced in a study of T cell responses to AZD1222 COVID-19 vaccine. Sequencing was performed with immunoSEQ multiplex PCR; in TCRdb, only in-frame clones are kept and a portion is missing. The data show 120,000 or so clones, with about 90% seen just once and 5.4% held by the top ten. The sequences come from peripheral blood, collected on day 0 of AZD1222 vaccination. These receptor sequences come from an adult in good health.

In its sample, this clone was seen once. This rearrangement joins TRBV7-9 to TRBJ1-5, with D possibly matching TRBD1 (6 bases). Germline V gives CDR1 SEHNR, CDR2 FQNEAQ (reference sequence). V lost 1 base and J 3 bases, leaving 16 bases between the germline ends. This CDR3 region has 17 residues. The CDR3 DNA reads TGTGCCAGCAGCTTAGATTTAGGGGGGCAGATCAATCAGCCCCAGCATTTT. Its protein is CASSLDLGGQINQPQHF.

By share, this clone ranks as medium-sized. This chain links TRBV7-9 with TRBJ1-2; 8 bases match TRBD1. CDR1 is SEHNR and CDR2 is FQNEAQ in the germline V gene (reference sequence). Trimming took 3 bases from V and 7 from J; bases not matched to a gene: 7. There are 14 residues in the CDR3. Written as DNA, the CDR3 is TGTGCCAGCAGCTTCAACGACAGGGGACGTGGCTACACCTTC. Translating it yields CASSFNDRGRGYTF.

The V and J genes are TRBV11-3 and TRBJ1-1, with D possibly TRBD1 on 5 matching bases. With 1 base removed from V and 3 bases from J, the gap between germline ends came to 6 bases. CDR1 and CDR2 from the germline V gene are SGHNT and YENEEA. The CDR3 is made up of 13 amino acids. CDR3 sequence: CASSLVGDTEAFF. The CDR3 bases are TGTGCCAGCAGCTTAGTAGGGGACACTGAAGCTTTCTTT.

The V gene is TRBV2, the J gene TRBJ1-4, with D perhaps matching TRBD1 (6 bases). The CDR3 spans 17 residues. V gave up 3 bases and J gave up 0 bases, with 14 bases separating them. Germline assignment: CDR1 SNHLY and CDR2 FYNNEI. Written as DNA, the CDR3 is TGTGCCAGCAGTGAGAGGACAGTTAGGGCAACTAATGAAAAACTGTTTTTT. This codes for CASSERTVRATNEKLFF.

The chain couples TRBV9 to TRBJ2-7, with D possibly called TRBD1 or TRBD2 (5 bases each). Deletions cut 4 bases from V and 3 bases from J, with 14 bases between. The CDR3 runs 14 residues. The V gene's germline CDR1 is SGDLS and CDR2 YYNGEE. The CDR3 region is CASSFRDGSYEQYF. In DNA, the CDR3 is TGTGCCAGCAGCTTCCGGGACGGAAGCTACGAGCAGTACTTC.

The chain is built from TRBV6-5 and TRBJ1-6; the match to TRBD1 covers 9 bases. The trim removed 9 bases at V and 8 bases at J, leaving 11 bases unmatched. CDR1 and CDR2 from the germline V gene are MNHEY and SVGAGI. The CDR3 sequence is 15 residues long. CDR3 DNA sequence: TGTGCCAGTACCTGGGGGGACAGGGATTATTCACCCCTCCACTTT. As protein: CASTWGDRDYSPLHF.

CDR3 region: CASSSAVFGGTEAFF. Here the CDR3 DNA reads TGCGCCAGCAGCTCCGCAGTGTTTGGGGGCACTGAAGCTTTCTTT. This chain joins TRBV5-1 and TRBJ1-1, with D maybe TRBD1 (5 bases). CDR1 and CDR2 from the germline V gene are SGHRS and YFSETQ. CDR3 size: 15 residues. The ends were cut back, 3 bases at V and 4 bases at J, with 16 bases in the middle.